The 19 T cell receptor beta chains below come from one sample, sequenced in a study of cytomegalovirus exposure and HLA in healthy donors. Primers: 60 Vbeta forward and 13 Jbeta reverse. Clones were sequenced by immunoSEQ multiplex PCR, and TCRdb holds only the in-frame ones, with some missing. The table includes roughly 160,000 clones, roughly 70% detected once. Sequences were obtained from PBMCs. The receptor set was obtained from a young woman in good health and CMV-seropositive.

The chain couples TRBV11-2 to TRBJ2-5; D perhaps matches TRBD2 (5 bases). The better agreement between TRBJ2-7 and the DNA end casts doubt on the J call. Germline V gene lookup returns CDR1 SGHAT and CDR2 FQNNGV. The CDR3 runs to 15 residues. The CDR3: CASRLGRDFSYEQYF. For the CDR3, the DNA is TGTGCCAGCAGACTGGGCCGGGATTTTTCCTACGAGCAGTACTTC.

The chain employs TRBV5-1 and TRBJ2-1, with D possibly TRBD1 on 6 matching bases. Germline CDR1 SGHRS, CDR2 YFSETQ. The CDR3 contains 15 residues. With 0 bases removed from V and 8 bases from J, the gap between germline ends came to 15 bases. The CDR3 DNA follows: TGCGCCAGCAGCTTGGTTGCCGGCCCAGGGGATGAGCAGTTCTTC. It is translated as CASSLVAGPGDEQFF. Supplemented by reference TRBV5-1 and TRBJ2-1, the full variable domain reads KAGVTQTPRYLIKTRGQQVTLSCSPISGHRSVSWYQQTPGQGLQFLFEYFSETQRNKGNFPGRFSGRQFSNSRSEMNVSTLELGDSALYLCASSLVAGPGDEQFFGPGTRLTVL.

J is TRBJ2-7 and V is TRBV7-8; 8 bases are shared with TRBD2. Germline V gene data show CDR1 as SGHVS and CDR2 as FQNEAQ. There are 16 residues in the CDR3. V lost 1 base, J lost 0 bases, and 5 bases stayed unmatched. CDR3 region: CASSLETSAFSYEQYF. The CDR3 DNA reads as TGTGCCAGCAGCTTAGAGACTAGCGCATTCTCCTACGAGCAGTACTTC.

For the CDR3, the DNA is TGTGCCAGCTCATCCAGTCGACACCCTATTGCCGGCTACACCTTC. Translated: CASSSSRHPIAGYTF. The chain joins TRBV18 to TRBJ1-2; D gene ambiguous. Trimming cost V 5 bases and J 8 bases, with 21 bases left between them. This CDR3 has 15 amino acids. Germline loops: CDR1 KGHSH, CDR2 LQKENI.

This chain uses TRBV18 with TRBJ2-1, with D hard to call. Trimming removed 2 bases from V and 8 bases from J, with 19 bases in between. Germline V gives CDR1 KGHSH, CDR2 LQKENI. There are 16 residues in the CDR3. The CDR3 sequence: CASSPSVALTSHEQFF. CDR3 DNA: TGTGCCAGCTCACCATCGGTAGCTCTTACCTCCCATGAGCAGTTCTTC.

The chain combines TRBV5-1 with TRBJ1-1, with D unclear. The CDR3 totals 15 residues. The germline V and J ends were trimmed by 0 bases and 1 base, with 10 bases remaining between them. Germline assignment: CDR1 SGHRS and CDR2 YFSETQ. CDR3 coding DNA: TGCGCCAGCAGCTTGGTCGGGGTGCCGAACACTGAAGCTTTCTTT. Its translation is CASSLVGVPNTEAFF.

The rearrangement uses TRBV19 and TRBJ1-1, with D perhaps TRBD1 (5 bases). Per germline, CDR1 LNHDA and CDR2 SQIVND (reference sequence). The ends were cut back, 1 base at V and 11 bases at J, with 14 bases in the middle. The CDR3 extends over 13 amino acids. The CDR3 spells CASSIGGEVVAFF. CDR3 DNA: TGTGCCAGTAGTATAGGAGGGGAGGTCGTCGCTTTCTTT.

J is TRBJ2-7 and V is TRBV6-1; 10 bases align to TRBD2. V lost 7 bases, J lost 4 bases, and 10 bases stayed unmatched. There are 15 residues in the CDR3. Germline-derived CDR1 and CDR2 are MNHNS and SASEGT. Here the CDR3 reads CASTRGSGGAYEQYF. DNA for the CDR3: TGTGCCAGCACCCGAGGGAGCGGGGGGGCGTACGAGCAGTACTTC.

The chain has TRBV30 and TRBJ1-2; tentative D call: TRBD1 (5 bases). V was cut by 0 bases and J by 6 bases, with 14 bases left in between. This CDR3 has 14 amino acids. Germline values: CDR1 GTSNPN, CDR2 SVGIG (reference sequence). In nucleotides, the CDR3 is TGTGCCTGGAGTGTTGGGTCAAGGGGCCATGGCTACACCTTC. Its translation is CAWSVGSRGHGYTF.

Only one count was recorded for this clone. The CDR3 protein is CAWSTPGILLYGYTF. The CDR3 nucleotides are TGTGCCTGGAGTACCCCAGGCATCCTACTTTATGGCTACACCTTC. The rearrangement uses TRBV30 and TRBJ1-2, with D hard to call. The CDR3 is 15 amino acids. Germline V lookup: CDR1 GTSNPN, CDR2 SVGIG (reference sequence). Trimming took 2 bases from V and 5 from J, leaving 18 bases between them.

The chain carries TRBV19 and TRBJ1-1; 9 bases are shared with TRBD1. J gave up 0 bases and V 3 bases, and 5 bases lay outside the gene matches. This CDR3 has 16 residues. In germline, CDR1 is LNHDA, CDR2 SQIVND (reference sequence). The CDR3 spells CASSMGTGLMNTEAFF. The CDR3 DNA sequence: TGTGCCAGTAGTATGGGGACAGGGCTGATGAACACTGAAGCTTTCTTT.

The chain joins TRBV4-2 to TRBJ2-5; D may be TRBD2 (7 bases). V was shortened by 4 bases and J by 5 bases, with 20 bases between the two germline ends. Germline CDR1 reads LGHNA; CDR2 reads YNFKEQ. The CDR3 contains 16 residues. CDR3 nucleotides: TGTGCCAGCAGCCCCCTGGAGGGGGGGCGGGAGGAGACCCAGTACTTC. Residues: CASSPLEGGREETQYF.

The CDR3 region is CAWTQDSTDTQYF. The CDR3 DNA sequence: TGTGCCTGGACCCAGGATAGCACAGATACGCAGTATTTT. The V gene is TRBV30, the J gene TRBJ2-3, with D uncertain. This CDR3 region has 13 residues. Trimming left V 4 bases short and J 0 bases short, with 8 bases between. Germline CDR1 reads GTSNPN; CDR2 reads SVGIG (reference sequence).

This sequence joins TRBV7-9 and TRBJ1-1, with TRBD1 matching over 9 bases. This CDR3 contains 13 residues. V shed 5 bases, J shed 11 bases, and the junction held 9 bases outside the gene matches. CDR1 is SEHNR and CDR2 is FQNEAQ in the germline V gene (reference sequence). Here the CDR3 DNA reads TGTGCCAGCAGCCTGGACAGGGGCGGACACGCTTTCTTT. It translates to CASSLDRGGHAFF.

The chain uses TRBV11-3 and TRBJ2-1; 7 bases line up with TRBD2. The CDR3 has 15 amino acids. The V and J ends lost 2 bases and 6 bases, in that order; junction bases with no gene match: 7. The germline V gene encodes CDR1 SGHNT and CDR2 YENEEA. The CDR3 bases are TGTGCCAGCAGCTTATGGGCGGGGGAAGGCAATGAGCAGTTCTTC. This codes for CASSLWAGEGNEQFF.

The chain carries TRBV11-2 and TRBJ2-6; no reliable D call. Trimming left V 5 bases short and J 0 bases short, with 11 bases between. The CDR3 extends over 16 amino acids. Germline CDR1 is SGHAT and CDR2 is FQNNGV. The CDR3 sequence is CASSAVLGSGANVLTF. The CDR3 DNA reads TGTGCCAGCAGCGCAGTCCTAGGCTCTGGGGCCAACGTCCTGACTTTC. Looking up the rest from reference TRBV11-2 and TRBJ2-6 gives the full variable domain: EAGVAQSPRYKIIEKRQSVAFWCNPISGHATLYWYQQILGQGPKLLIQFQNNGVVDDSQLPKDRFSAERLKGVDSTLKIQPAKLEDSAVYLCASSAVLGSGANVLTFGAGSRLTVL.

V usage is TRBV6-1 and J usage is TRBJ2-3; 9 bases agree with TRBD2. Trimming removed 3 bases from V and 1 base from J; junction bases left unmatched: 2. The CDR3 is made up of 15 amino acids. From germline, CDR1 is MNHNS and CDR2 SASEGT. The CDR3 DNA reads as TGTGCCAGCAGTGATGTAGCGGGGGGCACAGATACGCAGTATTTT. Translating gives CASSDVAGGTDTQYF.

The chain joins TRBV6-5 to TRBJ1-1; 9 positions agree with TRBD1. This CDR3 contains 14 residues. Germline V lookup: CDR1 MNHEY, CDR2 SVGAGI. Unmatched junction bases numbered 4, after V lost 8 bases and J lost 0 bases. The CDR3 nucleotides read TGTGCCAGCCTCAGGACAGGGGTGAACACTGAAGCTTTCTTT. Translation: CASLRTGVNTEAFF.

This rearrangement joins TRBV5-4 to TRBJ2-7, with TRBD2 matching 9 bases. V was pared by 3 bases and J by 0 bases, with 4 bases of the junction left unmatched. There are 15 residues in the CDR3. Germline CDR1 and CDR2: SGHNT and YYREEE (reference sequence). CDR3 bases: TGTGCCAGCAGCTCGTTAGCGGGGGACTCCTACGAGCAGTACTTC. Encoded protein: CASSSLAGDSYEQYF.